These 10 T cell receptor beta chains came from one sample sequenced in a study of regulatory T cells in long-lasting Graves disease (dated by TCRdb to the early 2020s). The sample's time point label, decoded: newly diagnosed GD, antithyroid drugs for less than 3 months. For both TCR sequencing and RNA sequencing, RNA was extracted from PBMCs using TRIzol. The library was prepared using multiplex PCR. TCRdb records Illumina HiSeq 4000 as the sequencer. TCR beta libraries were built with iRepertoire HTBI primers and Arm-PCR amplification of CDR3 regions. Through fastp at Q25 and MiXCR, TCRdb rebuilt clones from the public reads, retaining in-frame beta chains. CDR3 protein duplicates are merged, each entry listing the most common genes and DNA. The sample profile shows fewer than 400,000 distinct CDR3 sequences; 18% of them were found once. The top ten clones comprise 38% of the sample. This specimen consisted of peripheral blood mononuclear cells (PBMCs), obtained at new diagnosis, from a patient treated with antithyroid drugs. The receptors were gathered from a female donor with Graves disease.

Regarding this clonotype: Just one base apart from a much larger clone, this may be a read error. The CDR3, as DNA: TGTGCCAGCAGTCTGGCTCGTGGGCCCACCCATGAAAAACTGTTTTTT. It translates to CASSLARGPTHEKLFF. The gene calls are TRBV12-3 or TRBV12-4 and TRBJ1-4; D gene uncertain. The CDR3 is 16 residues long. Trimming cost V 5 bases and J 6 bases, with 19 bases left between them.

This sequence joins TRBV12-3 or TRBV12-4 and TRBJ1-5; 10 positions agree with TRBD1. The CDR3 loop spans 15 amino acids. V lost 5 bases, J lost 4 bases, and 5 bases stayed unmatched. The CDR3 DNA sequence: TGTGCCAGCAGTAGACAGGGGGCAAGAAATCAGCCCCAGCATTTT. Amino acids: CASSRQGARNQPQHF.

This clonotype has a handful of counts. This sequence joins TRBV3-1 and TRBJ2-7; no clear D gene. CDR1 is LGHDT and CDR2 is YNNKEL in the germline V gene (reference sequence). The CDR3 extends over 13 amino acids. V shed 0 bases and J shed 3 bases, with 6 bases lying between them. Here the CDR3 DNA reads TGTGCCAGCAGCCAAGACAGCTTCTACGAGCAGTACTTC. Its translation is CASSQDSFYEQYF.

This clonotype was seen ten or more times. The CDR3: CASSSSGGTGIYEQYF. CDR3 sequence (DNA): TGTGCCAGCAGTTCGTCTGGGGGTACAGGGATCTACGAGCAGTACTTC. The chain is built from TRBV12-3 or TRBV12-4 and TRBJ2-7, with D possibly TRBD1 on 6 matching bases. The CDR3 is 16 amino acids. The germline V and J ends were trimmed by 4 bases and 3 bases, with 19 bases remaining between them.

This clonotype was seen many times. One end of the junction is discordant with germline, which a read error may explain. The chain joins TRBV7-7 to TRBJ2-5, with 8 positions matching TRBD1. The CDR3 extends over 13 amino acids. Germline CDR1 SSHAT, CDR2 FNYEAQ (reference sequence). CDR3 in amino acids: CASSLGEQGAQYF. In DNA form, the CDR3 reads TGTGCTAGCAGCTTAGGCGAACAGGGGGCCCAGTACTTC.

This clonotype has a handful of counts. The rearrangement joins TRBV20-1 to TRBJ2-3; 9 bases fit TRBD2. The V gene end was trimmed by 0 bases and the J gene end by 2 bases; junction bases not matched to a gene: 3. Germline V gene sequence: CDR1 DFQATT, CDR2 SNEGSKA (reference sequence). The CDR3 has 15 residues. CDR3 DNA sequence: TGCAGTGCTAGAGACGCGGGAGGGCCCACAGATACGCAGTATTTT. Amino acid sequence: CSARDAGGPTDTQYF.

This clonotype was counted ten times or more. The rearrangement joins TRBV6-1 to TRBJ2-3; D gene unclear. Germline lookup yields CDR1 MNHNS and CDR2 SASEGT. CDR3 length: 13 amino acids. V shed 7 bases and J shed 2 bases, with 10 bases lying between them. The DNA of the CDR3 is TGTGCCAGCACCGGATCCAACACAGATACGCAGTATTTT. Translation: CASTGSNTDTQYF.

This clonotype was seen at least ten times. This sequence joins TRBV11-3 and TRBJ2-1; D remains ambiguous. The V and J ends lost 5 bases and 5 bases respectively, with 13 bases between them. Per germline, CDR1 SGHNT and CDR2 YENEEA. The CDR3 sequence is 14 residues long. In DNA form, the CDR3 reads TGTGCCAGCAGCCCTTATTGGGCCCACAATGAGCAGTTCTTC. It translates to CASSPYWAHNEQFF. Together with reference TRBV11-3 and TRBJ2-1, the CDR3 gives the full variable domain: EAGVVQSPRYKIIEKKQPVAFWCNPISGHNTLYWYLQNLGQGPELLIRYENEEAVDDSQLPKDRFSAERLKGVDSTLKIQPAELGDSAVYLCASSPYWAHNEQFFGPGTRLTVL.

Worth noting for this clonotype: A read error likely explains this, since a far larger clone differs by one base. The CDR3 protein is CVSTGNIGEQFF. The CDR3 nucleotides read TGTGTCAGCACAGGCAATATTGGGGAGCAGTTCTTC. The chain uses TRBV2 and TRBJ2-7, with D perhaps matching TRBD1 (5 bases). Matching the DNA end better, TRBJ2-1 makes the J call doubtful. Per the germline V gene, CDR1 is SNHLY and CDR2 is FYNNEI. The CDR3 is 12 residues long.

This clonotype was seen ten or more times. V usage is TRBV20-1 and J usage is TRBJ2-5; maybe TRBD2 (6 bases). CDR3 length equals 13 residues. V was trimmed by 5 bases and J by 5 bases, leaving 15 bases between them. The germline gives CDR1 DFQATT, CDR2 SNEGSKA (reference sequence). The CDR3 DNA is TGCAGTGCTCACGGGGGATCAGGGGAGACCCAGTACTTC. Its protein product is CSAHGGSGETQYF.